A single sample gave rise to the 11 T cell receptor beta chains below, sequenced in a study of spatial heterogeneity in lung cancer. Sample time point: sample taken at primary tumor resection. Each CDR3 protein is one row after TCRdb ran MiXCR on the 5' RACE reads. The sample lists about 23,000 distinct CDR3 sequences, approximately 4.8% occurring once. The sample here was PBMCs, taken at surgery. Receptors originate from a male donor with early-stage non-small cell lung cancer.

There are many counts of this clonotype. V is TRBV6-2 or TRBV6-3 and J is TRBJ2-2; D not certain. Trimming cost V 3 bases and J 6 bases, with 8 bases left between them. CDR3 length equals 13 residues. CDR1 is MNHEY and CDR2 is SVGEGT in the germline V gene. The CDR3 region is CASSYGDPGELFF. The CDR3 DNA reads TGTGCCAGCAGTTATGGGGATCCCGGGGAGCTGTTTTTT.

The sample holds many counts of this clonotype. V usage is TRBV16 and J usage is TRBJ2-2; TRBD1 aligns across 8 bases. The germline V gene has CDR1 KGHSY and CDR2 FQNENV. This CDR3 spans 14 amino acids. The V and J ends lost 5 bases and 4 bases, in that order; junction bases with no gene match: 3. This chain's CDR3 is CASSGTGGTGELFF. In DNA, the CDR3 is TGTGCCAGCAGCGGGACAGGCGGCACCGGGGAGCTGTTTTTT.

This clonotype was seen at least ten times. J is TRBJ1-4 and V is TRBV6-5; possible D gene TRBD1, 6 bases. V was shortened by 6 bases and J by 6 bases, with 11 bases between the two germline ends. The CDR3 is made up of 13 amino acids. Germline V gene lookup returns CDR1 MNHEY and CDR2 SVGAGI. Written as DNA, the CDR3 is TGTGCCAGCAGCCTCCCAGGGGATGAAAAACTGTTTTTT. As protein: CASSLPGDEKLFF.

This clonotype was detected many times. The chain combines TRBV7-9 with TRBJ2-7; 7 nucleotides agree with TRBD2. Trimming at V came to 7 bases and at J to 8 bases, leaving 8 bases not matched to a gene. The CDR3 spans 12 residues. CDR1 and CDR2 from the germline V gene are SEHNR and FQNEAQ (reference sequence). CDR3 protein: CASNPPGGKQYF. The CDR3 region has the DNA TGTGCCAGCAATCCACCCGGGGGGAAGCAGTACTTC.

This clonotype has a count of ten or more. The chain has TRBV28 and TRBJ2-1; D remains ambiguous. This CDR3 is 16 amino acids long. Trimming pared 3 bases from V and 6 bases from J, leaving 18 bases between. CDR1 MDHEN and CDR2 SYDVKM come from the germline V gene. The CDR3 coding sequence is TGTGCCAGCAGTTTGGCATTATCAACTTTGGGCAATGAGCAGTTCTTC. Translated: CASSLALSTLGNEQFF.

This clonotype was observed at least ten times. The chain couples TRBV10-1 to TRBJ1-5; D is unresolved. V was trimmed by 3 bases and J by 4 bases, leaving 7 bases between them. CDR1 WNHNN and CDR2 SYGVQD come from the germline V gene (reference sequence). CDR3 length: 13 residues. The CDR3 coding sequence is TGCGCCAGCAGTGAAGCCACAAATCAGCCCCAGCATTTT. Its translation: CASSEATNQPQHF.

This clonotype was picked up many times. V usage is TRBV7-2 and J usage is TRBJ1-1, with D perhaps matching TRBD1 (6 bases). Trimming cost V 0 bases and J 8 bases, with 10 bases left between them. The CDR3 length is 13 residues. Germline values: CDR1 SGHTA, CDR2 FQGNSA. The CDR3 sequence: CASSLAYGQEAFF. CDR3 DNA sequence: TGTGCCAGCAGCTTAGCCTATGGACAGGAAGCTTTCTTT.

Notes on this clonotype: This clone may be a read error of a much larger clone one base away. V is TRBV12-3 or TRBV12-4 and J is TRBJ1-6; D is unclear. The CDR3 is made up of 12 amino acids. The CDR3 here is CASSWVNSTLHF. For the CDR3, the DNA is TGTGCCAGCAGTTGGGTGAATTCAACCCTCCACTTT.

This clonotype was detected ten times or more. V usage is TRBV5-1 and J usage is TRBJ2-7; 10 nucleotides align to TRBD2. The CDR3 length is 15 residues. Germline trimming cut 0 bases from V and 0 bases from J; bases unmatched to any gene: 0. Germline V CDR1 and CDR2: SGHRS, YFSETQ. CDR3 region: CASSLASGGSYEQYF. In DNA, the CDR3 is TGCGCCAGCAGCTTGGCTAGCGGGGGCTCCTACGAGCAGTACTTC.

The V and J genes are TRBV5-1 and TRBJ2-3; 8 nucleotides align to TRBD2. This CDR3 is built from 14 residues. CDR1 and CDR2 (germline): SGHRS, YFSETQ. Trimming at V came to 3 bases and at J to 6 bases, leaving 6 bases not matched to a gene. CDR3 coding DNA: TGCGCCAGCAGCTCAGGACTAGCCCCGGATACGCAGTATTTT. Translation: CASSSGLAPDTQYF.

This clonotype has only a few counts. The gene calls are TRBV11-3 and TRBJ2-2; 9 nucleotides match TRBD1. The CDR3 length is 14 residues. In germline, CDR1 is SGHNT, CDR2 YENEEA. V was pared by 4 bases and J by 6 bases, with 3 bases of the junction left unmatched. The CDR3 here is CASSSGQGPGELFF. The CDR3 coding sequence is TGTGCCAGCAGCTCGGGACAGGGACCCGGGGAGCTGTTTTTT.